This TCR beta chain was captured in a study of shared clonotypes between healthy human individuals. Concerning this clone itself: As yet, its antigen is unknown.

Only in-frame clones appear in the TCRdb table, and some are missing; sequencing was by immunoSEQ multiplex PCR. The sample includes 2 million to 2.5 million clones, approximately 96% seen only once; the top ten take approximately 0.13%. Study findings and constraints: Non-shared clonotypes had lower generation probabilities than those shared by all four donors.

V lost 1 base, J lost 10 bases, and 11 bases lay in between. The CDR3 consists of 13 residues. CDR1 and CDR2 from the germline V gene are SGHVS and FNYEAQ. The J gene is TRBJ1-3, the V gene TRBV7-6; D is undetermined. The sequence was collected from a man aged 18 to 29 in good health. Sequencing was performed on naive CD4+ T cells sorted from blood. The subset here: CD45RA+ positively selected. This CDR3 is CASSLDRVDTIYF. CDR3 coding DNA: TGTGCCAGCAGCTTAGACAGAGTAGATACCATATATTTT.